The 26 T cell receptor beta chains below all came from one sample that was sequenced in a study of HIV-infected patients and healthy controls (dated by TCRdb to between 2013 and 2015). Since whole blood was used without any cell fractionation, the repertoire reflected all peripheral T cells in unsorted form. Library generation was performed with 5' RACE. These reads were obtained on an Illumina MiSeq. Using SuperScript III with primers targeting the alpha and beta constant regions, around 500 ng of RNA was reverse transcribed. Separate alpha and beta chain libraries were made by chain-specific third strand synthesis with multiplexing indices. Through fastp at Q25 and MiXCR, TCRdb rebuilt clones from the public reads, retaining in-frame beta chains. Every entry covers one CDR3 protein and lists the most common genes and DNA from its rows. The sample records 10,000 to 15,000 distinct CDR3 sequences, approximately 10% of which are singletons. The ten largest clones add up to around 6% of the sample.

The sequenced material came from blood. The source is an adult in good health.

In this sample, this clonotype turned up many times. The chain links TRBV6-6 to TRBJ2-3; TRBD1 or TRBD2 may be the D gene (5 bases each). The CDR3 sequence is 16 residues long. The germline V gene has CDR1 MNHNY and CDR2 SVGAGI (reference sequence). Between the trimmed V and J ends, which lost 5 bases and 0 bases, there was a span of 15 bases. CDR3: CASSDRDVPSTDTQYF. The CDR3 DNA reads TGTGCCAGCAGTGATCGGGACGTTCCTAGCACAGATACGCAGTATTTT.

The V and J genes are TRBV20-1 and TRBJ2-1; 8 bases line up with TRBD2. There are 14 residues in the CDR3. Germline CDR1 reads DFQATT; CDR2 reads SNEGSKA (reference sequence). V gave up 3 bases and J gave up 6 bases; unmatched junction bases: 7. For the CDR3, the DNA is TGCAGTGCTAGGCAAGGACTAGCCCTCAATGAGCAGTTCTTC. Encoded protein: CSARQGLALNEQFF.

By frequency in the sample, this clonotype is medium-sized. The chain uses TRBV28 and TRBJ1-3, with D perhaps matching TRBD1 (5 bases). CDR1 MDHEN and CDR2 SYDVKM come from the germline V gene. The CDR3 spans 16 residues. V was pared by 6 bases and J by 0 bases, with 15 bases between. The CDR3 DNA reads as TGTGCCAGCAGCCCTGACAGCGCCAGCTCTGGAAACACCATATATTTT. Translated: CASSPDSASSGNTIYF. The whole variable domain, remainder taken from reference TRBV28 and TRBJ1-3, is DVKVTQSSRYLVKRTGEKVFLECVQDMDHENMFWYRQDPGLGLRLIYFSYDVKMKEKGDIPEGYSVSREKKERFSLILESASTNQTSMYLCASSPDSASSGNTIYFGEGSWLTVV.

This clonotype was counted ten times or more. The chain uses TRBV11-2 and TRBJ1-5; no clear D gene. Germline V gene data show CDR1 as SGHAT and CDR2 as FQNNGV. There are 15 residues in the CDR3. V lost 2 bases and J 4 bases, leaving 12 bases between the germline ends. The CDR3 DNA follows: TGTGCCAGCAGCTTAAGTGTATCGGAGAATCAGCCCCAGCATTTT. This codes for CASSLSVSENQPQHF.

The CDR3 is CASSGRTGESGRVAYNEQFF. The CDR3 nucleotides are TGTGCCAGCAGCGGTCGGACAGGTGAAAGCGGGAGGGTAGCCTACAATGAGCAGTTCTTC. The chain couples TRBV7-9 to TRBJ2-1; 10 nucleotides agree with TRBD2. V dropped 5 bases and J dropped 2; count of bases not matched to a gene: 18. CDR3 length equals 20 residues. Germline V lookup: CDR1 SEHNR, CDR2 FQNEAQ (reference sequence).

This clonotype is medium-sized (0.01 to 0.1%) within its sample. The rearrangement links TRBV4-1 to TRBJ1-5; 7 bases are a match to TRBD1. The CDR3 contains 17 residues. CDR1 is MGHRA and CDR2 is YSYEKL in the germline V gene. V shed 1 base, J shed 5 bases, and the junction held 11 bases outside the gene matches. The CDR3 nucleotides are TGCGCCAGCAGCCAAGGGAGAGCGACAGGGTATTATCAGCCCCAGCATTTT. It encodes CASSQGRATGYYQPQHF.

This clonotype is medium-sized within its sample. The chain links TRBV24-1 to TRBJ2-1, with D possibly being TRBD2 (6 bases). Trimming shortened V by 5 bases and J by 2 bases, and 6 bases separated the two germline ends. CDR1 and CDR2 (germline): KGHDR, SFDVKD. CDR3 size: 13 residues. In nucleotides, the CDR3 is TGTGCCACCAGTGCGGGGGCCTACAATGAGCAGTTCTTC. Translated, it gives CATSAGAYNEQFF.

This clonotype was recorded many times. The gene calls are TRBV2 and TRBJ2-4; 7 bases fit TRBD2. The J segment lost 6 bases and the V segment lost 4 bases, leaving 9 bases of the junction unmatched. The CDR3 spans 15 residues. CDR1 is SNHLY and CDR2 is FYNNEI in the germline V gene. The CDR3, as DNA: TGTGCCAGCAGTGCTAGCGGCGGAACCAGAAACATTCAGTACTTC. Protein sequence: CASSASGGTRNIQYF.

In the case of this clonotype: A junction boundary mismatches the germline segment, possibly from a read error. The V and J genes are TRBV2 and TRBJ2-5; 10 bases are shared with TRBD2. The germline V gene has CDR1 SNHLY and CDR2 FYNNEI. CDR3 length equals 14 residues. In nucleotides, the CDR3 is TGTGCCAGCAGTCAAGCGGGAGGGCCAGTGACCCAGTACTTC. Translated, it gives CASSQAGGPVTQYF.

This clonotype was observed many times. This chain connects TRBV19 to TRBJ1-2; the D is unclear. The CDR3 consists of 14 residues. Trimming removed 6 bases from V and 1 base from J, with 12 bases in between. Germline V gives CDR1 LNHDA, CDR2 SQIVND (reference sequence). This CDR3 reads CASSPDSFNYGYTF. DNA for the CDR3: TGTGCCAGTAGCCCTGACTCCTTTAACTATGGCTACACCTTC.

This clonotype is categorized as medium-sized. DNA of the CDR3: TGTGCCTCAAATAGCGGGAGGGCTGCAGATACGCAGTATTTT. The encoded protein is CASNSGRAADTQYF. The rearrangement uses TRBV6-2 or TRBV6-3 and TRBJ2-3, with 11 bases fitting TRBD2. Germline V gene data show CDR1 as MNHEY and CDR2 as SVGEGT. With V trimmed by 11 bases and J by 4 bases, 8 bases remained unmatched. This CDR3 contains 14 residues.

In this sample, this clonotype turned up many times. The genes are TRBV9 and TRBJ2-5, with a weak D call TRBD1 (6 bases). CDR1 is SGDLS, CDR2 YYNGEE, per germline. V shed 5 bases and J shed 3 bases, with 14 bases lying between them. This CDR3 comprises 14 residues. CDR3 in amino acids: CASSAQGTEETQYF. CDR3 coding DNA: TGTGCCAGCAGTGCCCAGGGGACCGAAGAGACCCAGTACTTC.

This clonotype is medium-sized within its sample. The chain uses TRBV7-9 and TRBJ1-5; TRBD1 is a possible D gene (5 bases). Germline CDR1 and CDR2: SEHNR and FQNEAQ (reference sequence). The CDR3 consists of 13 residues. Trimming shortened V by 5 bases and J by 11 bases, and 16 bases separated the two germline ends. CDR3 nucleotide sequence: TGTGCCAGCAGCGAACTGACAGATTCGTCCCAGCATTTT. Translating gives CASSELTDSSQHF.

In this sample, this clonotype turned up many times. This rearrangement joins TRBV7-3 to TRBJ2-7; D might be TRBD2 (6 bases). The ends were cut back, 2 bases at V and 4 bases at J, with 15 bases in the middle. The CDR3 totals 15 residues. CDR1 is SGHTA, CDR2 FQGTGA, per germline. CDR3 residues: CASSLGAGQGYEQYF. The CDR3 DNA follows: TGTGCCAGCAGCTTAGGGGCGGGGCAAGGGTACGAGCAGTACTTC.

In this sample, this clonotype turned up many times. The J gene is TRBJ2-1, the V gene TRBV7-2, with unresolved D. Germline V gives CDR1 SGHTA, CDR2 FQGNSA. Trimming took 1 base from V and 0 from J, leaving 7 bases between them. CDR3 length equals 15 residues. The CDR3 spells CASSLGSTSYNEQFF. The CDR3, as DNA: TGTGCCAGCAGCTTAGGGTCGACCTCCTACAATGAGCAGTTCTTC.

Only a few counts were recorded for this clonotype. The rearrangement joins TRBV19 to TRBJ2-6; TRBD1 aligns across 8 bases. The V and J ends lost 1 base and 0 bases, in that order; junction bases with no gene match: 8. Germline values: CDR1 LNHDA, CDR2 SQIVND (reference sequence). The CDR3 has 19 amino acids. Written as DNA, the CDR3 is TGTGCCAGTAGTATAGCTGGACAGGGCCTACGCTCTGGGGCCAACGTCCTGACTTTC. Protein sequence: CASSIAGQGLRSGANVLTF.

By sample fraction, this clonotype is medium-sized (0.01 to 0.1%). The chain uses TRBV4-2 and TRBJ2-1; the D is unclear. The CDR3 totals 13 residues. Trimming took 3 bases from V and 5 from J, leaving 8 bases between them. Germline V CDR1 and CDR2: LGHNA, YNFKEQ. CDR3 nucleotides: TGTGCCAGCAGCCAGGCCGGAAACAATGAGCAGTTCTTC. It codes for CASSQAGNNEQFF.

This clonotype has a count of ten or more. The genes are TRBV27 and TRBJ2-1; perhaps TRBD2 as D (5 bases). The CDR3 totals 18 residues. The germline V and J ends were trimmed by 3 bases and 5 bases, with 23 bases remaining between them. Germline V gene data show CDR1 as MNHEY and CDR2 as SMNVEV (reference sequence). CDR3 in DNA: TGTGCCAGCAGTTTCAGCCCACTAGTTAATTCAGAAAACAATGAGCAGTTCTTC. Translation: CASSFSPLVNSENNEQFF.

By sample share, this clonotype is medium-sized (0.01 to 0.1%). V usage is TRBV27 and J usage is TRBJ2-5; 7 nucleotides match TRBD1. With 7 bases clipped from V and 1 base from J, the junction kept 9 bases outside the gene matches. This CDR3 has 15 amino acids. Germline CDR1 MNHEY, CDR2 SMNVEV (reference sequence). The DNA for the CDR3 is TGTGCCAGCACCCCCGACAGGGCATCCCAAGAGACCCAGTACTTC. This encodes CASTPDRASQETQYF.

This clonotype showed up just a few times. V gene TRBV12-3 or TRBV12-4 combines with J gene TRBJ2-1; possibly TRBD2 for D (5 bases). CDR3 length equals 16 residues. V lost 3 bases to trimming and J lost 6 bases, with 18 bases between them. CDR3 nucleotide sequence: TGTGCCAGCAGTTTCAGTGGTTCGCGCGCGGGCAATGAGCAGTTCTTC. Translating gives CASSFSGSRAGNEQFF.

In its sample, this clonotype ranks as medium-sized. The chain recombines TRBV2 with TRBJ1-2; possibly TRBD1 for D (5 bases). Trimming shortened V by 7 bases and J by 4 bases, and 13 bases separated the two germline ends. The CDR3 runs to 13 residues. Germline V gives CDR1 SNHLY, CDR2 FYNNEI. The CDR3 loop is CASKEGRGYGYTF. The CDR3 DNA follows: TGTGCCAGCAAGGAGGGACGCGGCTATGGCTACACCTTC. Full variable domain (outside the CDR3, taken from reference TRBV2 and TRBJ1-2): EPEVTQTPSHQVTQMGQEVILRCVPISNHLYFYWYRQILGQKVEFLVSFYNNEISEKSEIFDDQFSVERPDGSNFTLKIRSTKLEDSAMYFCASKEGRGYGYTFGSGTRLTVV.

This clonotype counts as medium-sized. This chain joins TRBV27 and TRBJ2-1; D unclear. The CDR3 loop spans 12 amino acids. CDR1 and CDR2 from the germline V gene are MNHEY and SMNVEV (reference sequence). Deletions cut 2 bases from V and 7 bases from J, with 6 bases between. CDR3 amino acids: CASSLLGNEQFF. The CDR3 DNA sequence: TGTGCCAGCAGTTTACTGGGAAATGAGCAGTTCTTC.

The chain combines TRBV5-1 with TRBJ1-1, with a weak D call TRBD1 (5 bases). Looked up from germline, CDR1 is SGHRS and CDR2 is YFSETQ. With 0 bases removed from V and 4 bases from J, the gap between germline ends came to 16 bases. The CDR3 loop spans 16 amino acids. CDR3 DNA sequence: TGCGCCAGCAGCTTGGCAACGACAGCCCGGGGCACTGAAGCTTTCTTT. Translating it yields CASSLATTARGTEAFF.

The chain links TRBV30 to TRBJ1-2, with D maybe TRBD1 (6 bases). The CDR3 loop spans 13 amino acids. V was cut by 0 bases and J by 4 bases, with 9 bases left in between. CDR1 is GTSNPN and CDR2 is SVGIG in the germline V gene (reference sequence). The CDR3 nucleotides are TGTGCCTGGAGTGTACACAGGGCCTATGGCTACACCTTC. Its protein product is CAWSVHRAYGYTF.

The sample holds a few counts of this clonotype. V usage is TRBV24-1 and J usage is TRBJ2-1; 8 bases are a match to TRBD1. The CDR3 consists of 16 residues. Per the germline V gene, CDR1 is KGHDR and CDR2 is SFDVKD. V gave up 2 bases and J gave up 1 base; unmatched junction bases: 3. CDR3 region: CATSDSTGASYNEQFF. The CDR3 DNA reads TGTGCCACCAGTGATTCGACAGGGGCATCCTACAATGAGCAGTTCTTC.

The CDR3 reads CASSTSDTEAFF. DNA for the CDR3: TGTGCCAGCTCAACGTCAGACACTGAAGCTTTCTTT. The chain carries TRBV18 and TRBJ1-1; D not certain. CDR1 and CDR2 (germline): KGHSH, LQKENI. The CDR3 is 12 amino acids. V was trimmed by 5 bases and J by 3 bases, leaving 7 bases between them.